This entry is about one T cell receptor beta chain. Antigen specificity is unknown. Splitting of CD4+ cells produced CD45RA+ naive and CD45RA-negative memory subsets. At a deep level, the assay was run. TCRdb's table, derived via immunoSEQ multiplex PCR, lists solely in-frame clones and lacks some. Of roughly 1,600,000 clones in the sample, 98% are singletons; the top ten hold about 0.35%. The entry originates in a study of shared clonotypes between healthy human individuals. Study-wide context: Per-donor plates numbered three CD4 naive, three CD4 memory, two CD8 naive and one CD8 memory. Study-wide findings and caveats: Among a handful of donors, roughly 5% of naive CD4 clonotypes were found in common.

CDR3 length: 12 residues. Deletions cut 5 bases from V and 6 bases from J, with 14 bases between. Germline V CDR1 and CDR2: SQVTM, ANQGSEA. This sequence originates from a man in his thirties or forties in good health. The chain combines TRBV29-1 with TRBJ2-7; D is uncertain. The sample was naive CD4+ T cells sorted from blood. This sample's subset: CD45RA+ positively selected. The CDR3 loop reads CSVLISPGEQYF. The CDR3, as DNA: TGCAGCGTTTTAATAAGTCCGGGCGAGCAGTACTTC.